Below, 28 T cell receptor beta chains from the same sample are listed, as sequenced in a study of human T cells and chemical hapten exposure. Each CDR3 protein is one row after TCRdb ran MiXCR on the RACE reads. The top ten hold around 1.9% of the sample, which has 40,000 or so distinct CDR3 sequences, 12% seen once. Time point denoted: pre-sensitization, week 0. Treatment meaning: therapeutic diphenylcyclopropenone sensitization with weekly scalp DPC. Total RNA was isolated from unfractionated whole blood. The sample was whole blood, taken in connection with sensitization to the hapten diphenylcyclopropenone (DPC). These receptors originate from a woman between 40 and 55 years old with alopecia areata. Some clones in this sample may be carry-over from other donors' samples.

This clonotype has at least ten counts. The chain uses TRBV10-1 and TRBJ2-7, with D unclear. Between the trimmed V and J ends, which lost 7 bases and 3 bases, there was a span of 13 bases. This CDR3 region has 13 residues. Germline CDR1 reads WNHNN; CDR2 reads SYGVQD (reference sequence). CDR3 sequence reads: CASIEPKGYEQYF. The CDR3 DNA reads as TGCGCCAGCATCGAGCCAAAGGGCTACGAGCAGTACTTC.

This clonotype was counted ten times or more. In nucleotides, the CDR3 is TGCAGTGCCCGGGACAGGGTTTCCTACAATGAGCAGTTCTTC. It codes for CSARDRVSYNEQFF. V usage is TRBV20-1 and J usage is TRBJ2-1; 9 bases align to TRBD1. Germline CDR1 DFQATT, CDR2 SNEGSKA (reference sequence). The CDR3 totals 14 residues. With 6 bases clipped from V and 1 base from J, the junction kept 4 bases outside the gene matches.

As concerns this clonotype: A much larger clone is a single base away; this may be a read error. This is likely a read error, given that the CDR3 carries no conserved phenylalanine or tryptophan at its end. The rearrangement links TRBV28 to TRBJ2-3; no reliable D call. Looked up from germline, CDR1 is MDHEN and CDR2 is SYDVKM. V lost 4 bases, J lost 2 bases, and 19 bases lay in between. The CDR3 covers 17 residues. CDR3: CASSSFVRPPITDTQYL. DNA of the CDR3: TGTGCCAGCAGTTCCTTCGTCAGACCACCCATCACAGATACGCAGTATTTA.

In DNA, the CDR3 is TGTGCCAGCAGCTTAGGGCGGTCAGATACGCAGTATTTT. Its protein is CASSLGRSDTQYF. The genes are TRBV11-3 and TRBJ2-3, with D unclear. The CDR3 runs to 13 residues. Trimming shortened V by 1 base and J by 4 bases, and 6 bases separated the two germline ends. Germline CDR1 SGHNT, CDR2 YENEEA. Looking up the rest from reference TRBV11-3 and TRBJ2-3 gives the full variable domain: EAGVVQSPRYKIIEKKQPVAFWCNPISGHNTLYWYLQNLGQGPELLIRYENEEAVDDSQLPKDRFSAERLKGVDSTLKIQPAELGDSAVYLCASSLGRSDTQYFGPGTRLTVL.

V usage is TRBV20-1 and J usage is TRBJ2-5; 9 nucleotides align to TRBD2. CDR3 length: 15 amino acids. V was pared by 4 bases and J by 4 bases, with 10 bases of the junction left unmatched. The germline gives CDR1 DFQATT, CDR2 SNEGSKA (reference sequence). In DNA, the CDR3 is TGCAGTGCTACGGGGCGGGAGGGTGTAAGAGAGACCCAGTACTTC. Protein sequence: CSATGREGVRETQYF.

There are many counts of this clonotype. CDR3 region: CSAPRPGPYEQYF. The CDR3 region has the DNA TGCAGCGCCCCCAGGCCTGGGCCCTACGAGCAGTACTTC. The chain recombines TRBV20-1 with TRBJ2-7; no firm D call. This CDR3 is built from 13 residues. The germline CDR1 and CDR2 sequences are DFQATT and SNEGSKA (reference sequence).

At least ten counts were recorded for this clonotype. One end of the junction varies from germline; a read error may be responsible. The CDR3 DNA reads TGTGCTAGCAGCTTAGGTTTATCAGGGTATAGCAATCAGCCCCAGCATTTT. The encoded protein is CASSLGLSGYSNQPQHF. The rearrangement links TRBV7-7 to TRBJ1-5; weak D call: TRBD1 (5 bases). This CDR3 has 17 amino acids. From germline, CDR1 is SSHAT and CDR2 FNYEAQ (reference sequence). The full variable domain, with the rest looked up from reference TRBV7-7 and TRBJ1-5, is GAGVSQSPRYKVTKRGQDVTLRCDPISSHATLYWYQQALGQGPEFLTYFNYEAQPDKSGLPSDRFSAERPEGSISTLTIQRTEQRDSAMYRCASSLGLSGYSNQPQHFGDGTRLSIL.

This clonotype was seen many times. The chain carries TRBV19 and TRBJ1-6, with 9 bases that match TRBD1. The germline V gene encodes CDR1 LNHDA and CDR2 SQIVND (reference sequence). V was clipped by 0 bases and J by 15 bases; unmatched bases: 12. This CDR3 contains 16 residues. CDR3 loop: CASSIDREGTGSNLHF. The CDR3 coding sequence is TGTGCCAGTAGTATAGATAGAGAAGGGACAGGGAGTAACCTCCACTTT.

The table lists this clonotype with many counts. The chain has TRBV5-1 and TRBJ1-1, with TRBD1 identical over 7 bases. CDR1 and CDR2 (germline): SGHRS, YFSETQ. The CDR3 length is 14 residues. Germline trimming cut 4 bases from V and 3 bases from J; bases unmatched to any gene: 6. DNA for the CDR3: TGCGCCAGCAGCCGTGGACAGGTCTACACTGAAGCTTTCTTT. Translated: CASSRGQVYTEAFF.

This clonotype showed up just a few times. V is TRBV20-1 and J is TRBJ2-5; TRBD2 matches at 10 bases. The CDR3 spans 16 residues. Germline lookup yields CDR1 DFQATT and CDR2 SNEGSKA (reference sequence). After removal of 6 bases from V and 2 bases from J, the junction contained 12 bases not matched to a gene. CDR3 nucleotide sequence: TGCAGTGCCCACCGGATGGTAGCGGGGGGTCAAGAGACCCAGTACTTC. Residues: CSAHRMVAGGQETQYF.

This clonotype appeared many times. V and J are TRBV7-3 and TRBJ2-7; the D call may be TRBD1 or TRBD2 (5 bases each). This CDR3 is 16 amino acids long. Germline-derived CDR1 and CDR2 are SGHTA and FQGTGA. The V end was cut by 2 bases, the J end by 2 bases, with 16 bases between. CDR3 protein: CASSLSSGTPPYEQYF. The CDR3, as DNA: TGTGCCAGCAGCTTATCTTCCGGGACGCCCCCCTACGAGCAGTACTTC. The whole variable domain, remainder taken from reference TRBV7-3 and TRBJ2-7, is GAGVSQTPSNKVTEKGKYVELRCDPISGHTALYWYRQSLGQGPEFLIYFQGTGAADDSGLPNDRFFAVRPEGSVSTLKIQRTERGDSAVYLCASSLSSGTPPYEQYFGPGTRLTVT.

This clonotype was counted at least ten times. The genes are TRBV20-1 and TRBJ2-1; 12 positions match TRBD2. With 3 bases clipped from V and 5 bases from J, the junction kept 5 bases outside the gene matches. CDR3 length equals 15 residues. The germline V gene encodes CDR1 DFQATT and CDR2 SNEGSKA (reference sequence). As DNA, the CDR3 is TGCAGTGCTAGCCCCCTAGCGGGGGGGGACAATGAGCAGTTCTTC. Translation: CSASPLAGGDNEQFF.

This clonotype was recorded a few times. This rearrangement joins TRBV9 to TRBJ2-6; no definite D call. Germline loops: CDR1 SGDLS, CDR2 YYNGEE. V dropped 0 bases and J dropped 2 bases, with 6 bases sitting between them. The CDR3 is 15 residues long. The CDR3 sequence is CASSVALAGANVLTF. In DNA, the CDR3 is TGTGCCAGCAGCGTAGCGCTAGCTGGGGCCAACGTCCTGACTTTC.

This chain links TRBV4-1 with TRBJ2-2; 15 nucleotides agree with TRBD2. V gave up 3 bases and J gave up 7 bases; unmatched junction bases: 9. Per germline, CDR1 MGHRA and CDR2 YSYEKL. The CDR3 loop spans 18 amino acids. This CDR3 reads CASSQVGTSGRSGGELFF. The DNA for the CDR3 is TGCGCCAGCAGCCAGGTCGGGACTAGCGGGAGGAGTGGCGGGGAGCTGTTTTTT.

This clonotype was picked up many times. The rearrangement links TRBV5-6 to TRBJ1-2, with 9 bases identical to TRBD1. From germline, CDR1 is SGHDT and CDR2 YYEEEE. V shed 4 bases, J shed 7 bases, and the junction held 5 bases outside the gene matches. The CDR3 length is 13 residues. DNA for the CDR3: TGTGCCAGCAGCCTGACAGGGGGAGGTGGCTACACCTTC. Protein sequence: CASSLTGGGGYTF. The full variable domain, completed using reference TRBV5-6 and TRBJ1-2, is DAGVTQSPTHLIKTRGQQVTLRCSPKSGHDTVSWYQQALGQGPQFIFQYYEEEERQRGNFPDRFSGHQFPNYSSELNVNALLLGDSALYLCASSLTGGGGYTFGSGTRLTVV.

This clonotype was observed a handful of times. The chain recombines TRBV20-1 with TRBJ2-5; maybe TRBD1 (6 bases). This CDR3 contains 12 residues. Germline CDR1 and CDR2: DFQATT and SNEGSKA (reference sequence). Trimming pared 6 bases from V and 7 bases from J, leaving 15 bases between. Here the CDR3 reads CSATTGAWTQYF. The DNA of the CDR3 is TGCAGTGCGACGACAGGAGCCTGGACCCAGTACTTC.

In this sample, this clonotype turned up many times. This chain links TRBV4-1 with TRBJ2-7; 9 positions agree with TRBD1. V trimming: 4 bases; J trimming: 4 bases; junction bases outside the gene matches: 2. Germline CDR1 MGHRA, CDR2 YSYEKL. This CDR3 comprises 13 residues. CDR3 in amino acids: CASSPDRGYEQYF. The CDR3 nucleotides read TGCGCCAGCAGCCCGGACAGGGGTTACGAGCAGTACTTC.

This clonotype turned up a few times. In DNA form, the CDR3 reads TGTGCCAGCAGCTTGGGACCCTCTGGGGCCAACGTCCTGACTTTC. It codes for CASSLGPSGANVLTF. This rearrangement joins TRBV5-6 to TRBJ2-6; no reliable D call. This CDR3 has 15 amino acids. Germline values: CDR1 SGHDT, CDR2 YYEEEE. V lost 0 bases, J lost 0 bases, and 4 bases lay in between.

This clonotype was counted only a few times. The chain links TRBV28 to TRBJ1-2, with D possibly TRBD1 on 6 matching bases. Trimming took 3 bases from V and 8 from J, leaving 19 bases between them. The CDR3 covers 15 residues. CDR1 is MDHEN, CDR2 SYDVKM, per germline. CDR3 loop: CASSFPPGGRGGYTF. Here the CDR3 DNA reads TGTGCCAGCAGTTTCCCACCGGGGGGGCGCGGAGGCTACACCTTC.

The chain couples TRBV18 to TRBJ2-7; D is perhaps TRBD1 or TRBD2 (5 bases each). CDR3 length: 14 amino acids. Germline CDR1 is KGHSH and CDR2 is LQKENI. Trimming removed 5 bases from V and 2 bases from J, with 13 bases in between. Here the CDR3 DNA reads TGTGCCAGCTCATCCCGGGACGAGGCCTACGAGCAGTACTTC. This translates into CASSSRDEAYEQYF.

This clonotype was picked up many times. The rearrangement uses TRBV28 and TRBJ2-5; 11 positions agree with TRBD1. J lost 2 bases, V lost 8 bases, and 1 base had no gene match. CDR3 size: 13 residues. Germline V gene data show CDR1 as MDHEN and CDR2 as SYDVKM. CDR3 DNA sequence: TGTGCCAGCGGGACAGGGGGACAAGAGACCCAGTACTTC. This gives the protein CASGTGGQETQYF.

This chain uses TRBV4-3 with TRBJ2-2; maybe TRBD2 (6 bases). The germline CDR1 and CDR2 sequences are LGHNA and YSLEER. The V gene lost 0 bases and the J gene lost 2 bases, with 10 bases spanning the gap. The CDR3 spans 16 residues. The CDR3 protein is CASSQDWGVNTGELFF. The CDR3 DNA sequence: TGCGCCAGCAGCCAAGATTGGGGGGTTAACACCGGGGAGCTGTTTTTT.

This clonotype showed up just a few times. CDR3 DNA: TGTGCCAGCACCCCGCGATTGGGGGGGAGCTACACCTTC. It encodes CASTPRLGGSYTF. The V and J genes are TRBV28 and TRBJ1-2; D is possibly TRBD1 (5 bases). The germline V gene has CDR1 MDHEN and CDR2 SYDVKM. There are 13 residues in the CDR3. V was shortened by 7 bases and J by 9 bases, with 18 bases between the two germline ends.

This clonotype was detected ten times or more. This chain links TRBV2 with TRBJ1-2; a weak D match, TRBD1 (6 bases). The V end was cut by 10 bases, the J end by 8 bases, with 17 bases between. This CDR3 comprises 12 residues. Germline assignment: CDR1 SNHLY and CDR2 FYNNEI. CDR3 in DNA: TGTGCCACCGGGCTGAACAGGGACGGCTACACCTTC. Translating gives CATGLNRDGYTF. The full variable domain, in which reference TRBV2 and TRBJ1-2 provide the parts outside the CDR3, is EPEVTQTPSHQVTQMGQEVILRCVPISNHLYFYWYRQILGQKVEFLVSFYNNEISEKSEIFDDQFSVERPDGSNFTLKIRSTKLEDSAMYFCATGLNRDGYTFGSGTRLTVV.

The chain carries TRBV21-1 and TRBJ1-5. TRBV21-1 is shown as a pseudogene. The CDR3 has 13 amino acids. The DNA of the CDR3 is TGTGCCAGCAGCAATAAAGGGTTTCAGCCCCAGCATTTT. It translates to CASSNKGFQPQHF.

Ten or more counts support this clonotype. This sequence joins TRBV11-1 and TRBJ2-5; D perhaps matches TRBD2 (6 bases). V was trimmed by 5 bases and J by 5 bases, leaving 12 bases between them. The CDR3 is 13 residues long. The germline gives CDR1 SGHAT, CDR2 FQDESV (reference sequence). The CDR3 here is CASSAGNGETQYF. For the CDR3, the DNA is TGTGCCAGCAGCGCGGGAAACGGGGAGACCCAGTACTTC.

This clonotype occurred a few times. The rearrangement joins TRBV11-2 to TRBJ2-2; D perhaps matches TRBD2 (5 bases). The CDR3 consists of 13 residues. Germline V gene data show CDR1 as SGHAT and CDR2 as FQNNGV. V was shortened by 5 bases and J by 11 bases, with 15 bases between the two germline ends. CDR3 DNA: TGTGCCAGCAGCCCTATCCTTGGAGGAGAGCTGTTTTTT. Its protein product is CASSPILGGELFF.

The genes are TRBV27 and TRBJ2-2; D uncertain. Germline CDR1 is MNHEY and CDR2 is SMNVEV (reference sequence). V lost 3 bases and J lost 7, with 6 bases in between. The length of the CDR3 is 12 residues. Here the CDR3 DNA reads TGTGCCAGCAGTTTGCCCCACGGGGAGCTGTTTTTT. Protein: CASSLPHGELFF.